The entry below describes one T cell receptor beta chain. Its antigen is as yet unknown. The CDR3 sequence is 14 residues long. The germline V gene encodes CDR1 DFQATT and CDR2 SNEGSKA (reference sequence). Trimming shortened V by 0 bases and J by 6 bases, and 9 bases separated the two germline ends. Unique molecular identifiers were built into the TCRbeta library. TCRdb redid the calling of the PCR reads with MiXCR, one entry per CDR3 protein. The data contain approximately 97,000 distinct CDR3 sequences, roughly 7.6% of them seen just once; the ten biggest clones take up approximately 16%. The data were taken from a study of T-cell reconstitution after alpha-beta-depleted transplantation in children. Overall study findings and caveats: Newly generated T cells supplied most T-cell counts and diversity one year post-transplant. Surviving recipient cells, namely T cells and thymic progenitors, were the source of high day-60 TCRbeta diversity in some patients.

Sequences were derived from PBMCs, sampled before TCRalphabeta/CD19-depleted stem cell transplant. The sequence was collected from a boy aged 2-15 years with acute lymphoblastic leukemia, due to receive a stem cell transplant. This chain links TRBV20-1 with TRBJ1-6; the D is unclear. CDR3 loop: CSARDRPVNSPLHF. The CDR3 nucleotides are TGCAGTGCTAGAGATCGGCCAGTTAATTCACCCCTCCACTTT.